This entry is about one T cell receptor (beta chain). Its target is not known. This CDR3 is built from 14 residues. V was shortened by 0 bases and J by 2 bases, with 8 bases between the two germline ends. Germline V gene data show CDR1 as LNHNV and CDR2 as YYDKDF (reference sequence). These data belong to a study of graft-versus-host responses after intestinal transplantation. General study points: Where graft-donor T cell macrochimerism was present, patients had high graft-versus-host to host-versus-graft clonal ratios in allografts.

Here immunoSEQ multiplex PCR was the method, and the copy in TCRdb shows in-frame clones only, minus some. The sample yields tens of thousands of clones, 80% to 95% seen once. The clonotype was recovered from a human donor who received an intestinal transplant. The chain has TRBV15 and TRBJ2-7, with D unresolved. Sample: unstimulated CD4+ T cells sorted from spleen or lymph node cells, taken before intestinal transplant. The CDR3 DNA reads as TGTGCCACCAGCAGAGAGGGAACAGCCTACGAGCAGTACTTC. Its protein product is CATSREGTAYEQYF. Combining the CDR3 with reference TRBV15 and TRBJ2-7 gives the whole variable domain DAMVIQNPRYQVTQFGKPVTLSCSQTLNHNVMYWYQQKSSQAPKLLFHYYDKDFNNEADTPDNFQSRRPNTSFCFLDIRSPGLGDTAMYLCATSREGTAYEQYFGPGTRLTVT.